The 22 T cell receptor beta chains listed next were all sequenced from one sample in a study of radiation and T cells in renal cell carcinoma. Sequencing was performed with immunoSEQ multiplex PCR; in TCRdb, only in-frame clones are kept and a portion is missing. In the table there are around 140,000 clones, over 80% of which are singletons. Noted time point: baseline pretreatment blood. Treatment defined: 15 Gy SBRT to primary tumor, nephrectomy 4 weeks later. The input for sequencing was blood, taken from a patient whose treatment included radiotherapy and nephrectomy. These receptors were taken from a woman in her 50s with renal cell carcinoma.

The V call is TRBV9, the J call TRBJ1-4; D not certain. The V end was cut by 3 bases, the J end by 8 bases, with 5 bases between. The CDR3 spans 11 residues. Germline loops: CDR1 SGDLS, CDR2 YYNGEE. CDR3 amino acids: CASSAGEKLFF. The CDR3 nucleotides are TGTGCCAGCAGCGCCGGCGAAAAACTGTTTTTT.

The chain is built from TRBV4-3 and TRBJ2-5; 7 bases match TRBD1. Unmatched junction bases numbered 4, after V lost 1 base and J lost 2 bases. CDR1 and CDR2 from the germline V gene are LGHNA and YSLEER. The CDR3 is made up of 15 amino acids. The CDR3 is CASSQGGRGQETQYF. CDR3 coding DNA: TGCGCCAGCAGCCAAGGAGGCAGGGGGCAAGAGACCCAGTACTTC.

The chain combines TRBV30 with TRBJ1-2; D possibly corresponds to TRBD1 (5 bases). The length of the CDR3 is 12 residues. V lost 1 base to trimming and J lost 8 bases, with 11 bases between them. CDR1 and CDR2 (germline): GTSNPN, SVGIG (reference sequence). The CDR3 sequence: CAWSEGLLGYTF. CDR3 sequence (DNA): TGTGCCTGGAGTGAGGGGTTGTTGGGCTACACCTTC.

CDR3 region: CASSGRDRGREQYF. For the CDR3, the DNA is TGTGCCAGCAGTGGCCGGGACAGGGGGCGCGAGCAGTACTTC. This chain links TRBV6-5 with TRBJ2-7; 12 positions agree with TRBD1. With 5 bases clipped from V and 6 bases from J, the junction kept 5 bases outside the gene matches. The CDR3 length is 14 residues. CDR1 MNHEY and CDR2 SVGAGI come from the germline V gene.

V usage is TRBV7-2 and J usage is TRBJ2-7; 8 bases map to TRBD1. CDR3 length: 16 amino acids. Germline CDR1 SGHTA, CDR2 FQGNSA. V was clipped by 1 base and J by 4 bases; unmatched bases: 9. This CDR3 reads CASSLDLGQGAYEQYF. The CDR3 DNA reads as TGTGCCAGCAGCTTAGATCTCGGGCAGGGGGCGTACGAGCAGTACTTC.

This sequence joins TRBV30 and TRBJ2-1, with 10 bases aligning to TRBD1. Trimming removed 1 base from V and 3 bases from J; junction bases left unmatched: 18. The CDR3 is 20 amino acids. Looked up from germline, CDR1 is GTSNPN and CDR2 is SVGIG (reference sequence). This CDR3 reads CAWSAHPGQGHSGLYNEQFF. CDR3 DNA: TGTGCCTGGAGTGCCCATCCGGGACAGGGGCATTCAGGGCTCTACAATGAGCAGTTCTTC.

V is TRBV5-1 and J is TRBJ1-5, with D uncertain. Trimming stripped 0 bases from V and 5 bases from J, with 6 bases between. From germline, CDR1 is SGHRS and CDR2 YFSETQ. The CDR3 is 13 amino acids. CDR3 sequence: CASSLDSDQPQHF. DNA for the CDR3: TGCGCCAGCAGCTTGGACAGCGATCAGCCCCAGCATTTT.

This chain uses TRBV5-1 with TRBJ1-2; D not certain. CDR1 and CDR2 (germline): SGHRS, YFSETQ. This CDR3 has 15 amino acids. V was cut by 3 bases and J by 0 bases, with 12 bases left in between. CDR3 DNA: TGCGCCAGCAGCTCACAAGGGAGGGCTAACTATGGCTACACCTTC. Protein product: CASSSQGRANYGYTF.

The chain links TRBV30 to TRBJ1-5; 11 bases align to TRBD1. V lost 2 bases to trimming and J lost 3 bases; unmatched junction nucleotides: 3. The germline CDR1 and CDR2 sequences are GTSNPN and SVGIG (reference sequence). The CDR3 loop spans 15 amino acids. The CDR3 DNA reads TGTGCCTGGAGTTTGGGACAGGGGGTCAATCAGCCCCAGCATTTT. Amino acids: CAWSLGQGVNQPQHF. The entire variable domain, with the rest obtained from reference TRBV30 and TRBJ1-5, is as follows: SQTIHQWPATLVQPVGSPLSLECTVEGTSNPNLYWYRQAAGRGLQLLFYSVGIGQISSEVPQNLSASRPQDRQFILSSKKLLLSDSGFYLCAWSLGQGVNQPQHFGDGTRLSIL.

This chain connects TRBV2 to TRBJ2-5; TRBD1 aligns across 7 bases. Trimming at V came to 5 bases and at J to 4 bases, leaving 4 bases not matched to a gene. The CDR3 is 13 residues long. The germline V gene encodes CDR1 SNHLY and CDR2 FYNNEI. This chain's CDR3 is CASSQQGRETQYF. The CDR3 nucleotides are TGTGCCAGCAGTCAACAGGGGCGAGAGACCCAGTACTTC.

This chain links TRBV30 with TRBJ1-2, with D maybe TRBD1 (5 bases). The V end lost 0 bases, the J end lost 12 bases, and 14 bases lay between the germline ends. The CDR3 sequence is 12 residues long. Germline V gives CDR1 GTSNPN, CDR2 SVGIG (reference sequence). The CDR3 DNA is TGTGCCTGGAGTGTCTCCAGGGTTAGGAACACCTTC. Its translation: CAWSVSRVRNTF.

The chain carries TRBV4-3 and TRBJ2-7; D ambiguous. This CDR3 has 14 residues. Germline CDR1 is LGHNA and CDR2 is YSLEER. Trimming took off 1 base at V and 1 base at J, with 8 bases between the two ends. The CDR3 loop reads CASSQVTQSYEQYF. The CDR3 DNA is TGCGCCAGCAGCCAAGTGACACAGTCCTACGAGCAGTACTTC.

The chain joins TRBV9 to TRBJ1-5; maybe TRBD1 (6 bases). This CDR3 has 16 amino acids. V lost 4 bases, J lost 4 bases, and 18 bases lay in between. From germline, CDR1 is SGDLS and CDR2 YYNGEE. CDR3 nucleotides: TGTGCCAGCAGCCCAGGGGAACAGGGAAATAATCAGCCCCAGCATTTT. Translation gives CASSPGEQGNNQPQHF.

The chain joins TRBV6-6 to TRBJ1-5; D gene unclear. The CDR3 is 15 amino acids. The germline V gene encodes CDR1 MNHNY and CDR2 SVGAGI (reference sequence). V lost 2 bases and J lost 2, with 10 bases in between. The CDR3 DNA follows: TGTGCCAGCAGTTACACCGGGGAGGGCAATCAGCCCCAGCATTTT. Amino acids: CASSYTGEGNQPQHF.

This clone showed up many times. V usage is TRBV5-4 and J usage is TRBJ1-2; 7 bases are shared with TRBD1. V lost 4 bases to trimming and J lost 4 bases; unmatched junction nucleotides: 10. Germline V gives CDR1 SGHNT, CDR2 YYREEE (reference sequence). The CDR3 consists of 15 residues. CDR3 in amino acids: CASSVTGRDGYGYTF. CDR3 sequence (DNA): TGTGCCAGCAGCGTGACAGGGAGAGACGGCTATGGCTACACCTTC.

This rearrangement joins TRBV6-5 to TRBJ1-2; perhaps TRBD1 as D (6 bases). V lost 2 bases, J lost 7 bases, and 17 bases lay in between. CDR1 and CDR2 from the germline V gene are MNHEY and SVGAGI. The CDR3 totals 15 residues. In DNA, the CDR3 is TGTGCCAGCAGTTACACTGCGGGGACGGGGGCTGGCTACACCTTC. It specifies CASSYTAGTGAGYTF.

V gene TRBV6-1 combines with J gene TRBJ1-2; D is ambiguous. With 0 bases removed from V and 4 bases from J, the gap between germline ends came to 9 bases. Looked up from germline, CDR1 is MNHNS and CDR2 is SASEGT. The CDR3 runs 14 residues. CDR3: CASSEAPGSYGYTF. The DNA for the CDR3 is TGTGCCAGCAGTGAAGCACCGGGCAGCTATGGCTACACCTTC.

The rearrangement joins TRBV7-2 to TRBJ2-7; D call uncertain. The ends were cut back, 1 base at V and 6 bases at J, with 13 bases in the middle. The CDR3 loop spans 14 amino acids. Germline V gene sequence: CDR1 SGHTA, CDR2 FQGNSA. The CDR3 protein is CASSLGLQSSEQYF. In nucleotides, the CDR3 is TGTGCCAGCAGCTTAGGGCTCCAAAGTTCCGAGCAGTACTTC.

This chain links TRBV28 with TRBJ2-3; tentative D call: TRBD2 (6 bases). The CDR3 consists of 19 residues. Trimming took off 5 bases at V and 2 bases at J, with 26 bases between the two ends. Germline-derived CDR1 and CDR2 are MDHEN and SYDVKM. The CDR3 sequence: CASSLDTGSPRAFTDTQYF. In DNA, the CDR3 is TGTGCCAGCAGTCTTGACACCGGGAGCCCAAGGGCTTTCACAGATACGCAGTATTTT.

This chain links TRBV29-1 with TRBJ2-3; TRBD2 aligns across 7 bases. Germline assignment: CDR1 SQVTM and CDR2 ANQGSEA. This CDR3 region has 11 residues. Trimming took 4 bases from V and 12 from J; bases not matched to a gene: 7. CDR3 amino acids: CSVVREGPQYF. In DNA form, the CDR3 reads TGCAGCGTTGTTAGGGAGGGCCCCCAGTATTTT.

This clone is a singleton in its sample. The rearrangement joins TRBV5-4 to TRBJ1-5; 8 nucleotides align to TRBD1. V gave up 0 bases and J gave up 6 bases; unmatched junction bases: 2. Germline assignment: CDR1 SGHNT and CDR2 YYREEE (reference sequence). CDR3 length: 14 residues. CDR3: CASSLEGQGQPQHF. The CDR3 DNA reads TGTGCCAGCAGCTTGGAAGGACAGGGTCAGCCCCAGCATTTT. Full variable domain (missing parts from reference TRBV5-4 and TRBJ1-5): ETGVTQSPTHLIKTRGQQVTLRCSSQSGHNTVSWYQQALGQGPQFIFQYYREEENGRGNFPPRFSGLQFPNYSSELNVNALELDDSALYLCASSLEGQGQPQHFGDGTRLSIL.

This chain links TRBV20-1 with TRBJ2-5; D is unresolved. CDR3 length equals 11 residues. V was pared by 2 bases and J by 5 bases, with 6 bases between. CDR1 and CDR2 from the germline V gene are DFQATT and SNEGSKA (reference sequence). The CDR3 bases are TGCAGTGCTAGACCCCGCGAGACCCAGTACTTC. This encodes CSARPRETQYF.